These 11 T cell receptor beta chains originate from one sample sequenced in a study of cytomegalovirus exposure and HLA in healthy donors. The PCR had 60 Vbeta and 13 Jbeta primers. TCRdb keeps only in-frame clones here, not all; method: immunoSEQ multiplex PCR. This sample has 130,000 or so clones, with roughly three fifths found just once. The sample was PBMCs. The receptors here all came from a male donor in good health and CMV-seronegative.

This chain links TRBV5-6 with TRBJ2-1, with D tentatively TRBD2 (7 bases). This CDR3 comprises 15 residues. From germline, CDR1 is SGHDT and CDR2 YYEEEE. Trimming removed 8 bases at V and 9 bases at J, with 24 bases between. The CDR3 DNA reads as TGTGCCAGTGAACTAAGGGAGGGGGGGTTTGTTGAGCAGTTCTTC. It specifies CASELREGGFVEQFF.

V and J are TRBV18 and TRBJ1-2; 8 bases are a match to TRBD1. Per germline, CDR1 KGHSH and CDR2 LQKENI. The V gene end was trimmed by 4 bases and the J gene end by 7 bases; junction bases not matched to a gene: 8. The CDR3 contains 14 residues. DNA of the CDR3: TGTGCCAGCTCACAGTCCCAGGACAGGGTTGGCTACACCTTC. As protein: CASSQSQDRVGYTF. Full variable domain (outside the CDR3, taken from reference TRBV18 and TRBJ1-2): NAGVMQNPRHLVRRRGQEARLRCSPMKGHSHVYWYRQLPEEGLKFMVYLQKENIIDESGMPKERFSAEFPKEGPSILRIQQVVRGDSAAYFCASSQSQDRVGYTFGSGTRLTVV.

This clone was found once. This chain uses TRBV10-3 with TRBJ2-7, with TRBD2 as a possible D gene (7 bases). Trimming pared 5 bases from V and 2 bases from J, leaving 16 bases between. Germline CDR1 is ENHRY and CDR2 is SYGVKD. The CDR3 totals 15 residues. The CDR3 spells CAISPLGGAAYEQYF. CDR3 DNA sequence: TGTGCCATCAGTCCTCTTGGGGGGGCAGCCTACGAGCAGTACTTC.

This chain connects TRBV6-5 to TRBJ1-1; D unclear. This CDR3 is built from 14 residues. Deletions cut 10 bases from V and 1 base from J, with 16 bases between. Germline CDR1 MNHEY, CDR2 SVGAGI. The CDR3 nucleotides read TGTGCCACCTCTACCCAATGGGCGAACACTGAAGCTTTCTTT. This translates into CATSTQWANTEAFF.

The J gene is TRBJ1-3, the V gene TRBV15, with D tentatively TRBD1 (6 bases). Trimming stripped 1 base from V and 0 bases from J, with 16 bases between. There are 18 residues in the CDR3. Germline V gives CDR1 LNHNV, CDR2 YYDKDF (reference sequence). The CDR3 nucleotides read TGTGCCACCAGCAGAGGCGGGGGGGCAGGGAACTCTGGAAACACCATATATTTT. Residues: CATSRGGGAGNSGNTIYF.

This clone was observed a handful of times. The chain joins TRBV6-5 to TRBJ2-1, with D maybe TRBD2 (6 bases). With 6 bases removed from V and 4 bases from J, the gap between germline ends came to 13 bases. This CDR3 spans 14 amino acids. From germline, CDR1 is MNHEY and CDR2 SVGAGI. The CDR3 loop is CASRETRGYNEQFF. CDR3 DNA sequence: TGTGCCAGCAGAGAGACTAGGGGTTACAATGAGCAGTTCTTC.

This clone was picked up one time. The V call is TRBV30, the J call TRBJ1-3; tentative D call: TRBD1 (6 bases). CDR1 and CDR2 from the germline V gene are GTSNPN and SVGIG (reference sequence). V was trimmed by 0 bases and J by 3 bases, leaving 18 bases between them. This CDR3 has 17 residues. CDR3 protein: CAWSVTDRRSRGNTIYF. The CDR3 nucleotides read TGTGCCTGGAGTGTAACGGACAGAAGGTCTCGTGGAAACACCATATATTTT.

This clone was seen a handful of times. The chain uses TRBV5-1 and TRBJ2-5; D remains unclear. The CDR3 runs 14 residues. Germline V lookup: CDR1 SGHRS, CDR2 YFSETQ. Trimming left V 4 bases short and J 2 bases short, with 12 bases between. The DNA of the CDR3 is TGCGCCAGCAGCCTCCTTAGTTCGCAAGAGACCCAGTACTTC. Translating it yields CASSLLSSQETQYF.

The CDR3 loop is CASSSDRGRTEAFF. The CDR3 region has the DNA TGTGCCAGCAGCTCCGACAGGGGTAGAACTGAAGCTTTCTTT. The chain couples TRBV7-8 to TRBJ1-1; TRBD1 matches at 8 bases. Germline V gene lookup returns CDR1 SGHVS and CDR2 FQNEAQ. The V segment lost 4 bases and the J segment 5 bases; nucleotides outside the gene matches: 6. The CDR3 runs 14 residues. Full variable domain (missing parts from reference TRBV7-8 and TRBJ1-1): GAGVSQSPRYKVAKRGQDVALRCDPISGHVSLFWYQQALGQGPEFLTYFQNEAQLDKSGLPSDRFFAERPEGSVSTLKIQRTQQEDSAVYLCASSSDRGRTEAFFGQGTRLTVV.

This clone came up a few times. Other DNA sequences in this sample translate to the same CDR3. The rearrangement links TRBV18 to TRBJ2-7, with D possibly being TRBD1 (6 bases). Per germline, CDR1 KGHSH and CDR2 LQKENI. V was clipped by 2 bases and J by 3 bases, with 17 bases between them. This CDR3 contains 16 residues. The CDR3, as DNA: TGTGCCAGCTCACCAGATCTCCGTACAGGGTACTACGAGCAGTACTTC. Amino acids: CASSPDLRTGYYEQYF.

The genes are TRBV7-2 and TRBJ2-3, with unresolved D. The CDR3 is 16 amino acids. Trimming took 1 base from V and 0 from J, leaving 11 bases between them. CDR1 is SGHTA and CDR2 is FQGNSA in the germline V gene. The CDR3 reads CASSLVPDSSTDTQYF. CDR3 in DNA: TGTGCCAGCAGCTTAGTACCAGACTCTAGCACAGATACGCAGTATTTT.